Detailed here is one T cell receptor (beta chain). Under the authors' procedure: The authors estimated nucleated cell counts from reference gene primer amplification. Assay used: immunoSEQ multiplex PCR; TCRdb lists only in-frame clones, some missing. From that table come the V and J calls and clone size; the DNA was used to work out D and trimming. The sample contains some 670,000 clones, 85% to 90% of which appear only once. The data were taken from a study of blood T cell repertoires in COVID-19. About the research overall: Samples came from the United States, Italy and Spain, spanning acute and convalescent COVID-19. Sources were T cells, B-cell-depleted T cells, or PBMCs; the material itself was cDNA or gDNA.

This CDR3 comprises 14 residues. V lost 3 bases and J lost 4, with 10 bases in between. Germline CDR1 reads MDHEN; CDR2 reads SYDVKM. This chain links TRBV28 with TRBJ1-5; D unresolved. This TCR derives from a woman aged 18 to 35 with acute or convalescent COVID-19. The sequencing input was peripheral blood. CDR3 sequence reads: CASSLGGWNQPQHF. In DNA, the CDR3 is TGTGCCAGCAGTTTGGGAGGGTGGAATCAGCCCCAGCATTTT.